This entry lists 28 T cell receptor beta chains sequenced from one sample in a study of blood T cell repertoires in COVID-19. The data were produced by immunoSEQ multiplex PCR, yet TCRdb's version contains in-frame clones alone and is incomplete. Of 200,000 to 250,000 clones detected, 84% appear once; the ten largest clones hold 5.5% to 7.5%. Sequences were obtained from PBMCs or T cells enriched from blood (not recorded which). These receptors were obtained from a woman in her thirties or forties who had recovered from COVID-19.

This chain connects TRBV28 to TRBJ1-2, with 7 positions matching TRBD1. Trimming cost V 2 bases and J 6 bases; bases outside gene matches: 3. The CDR3 has 13 residues. Germline CDR1 and CDR2: MDHEN and SYDVKM. CDR3 in DNA: TGTGCCAGCAGTTTAGGCACAGGGGATGGCTACACCTTC. Its protein is CASSLGTGDGYTF.

This rearrangement joins TRBV9 to TRBJ1-4, with D perhaps matching TRBD1 (5 bases). Germline V lookup: CDR1 SGDLS, CDR2 YYNGEE. V dropped 0 bases and J dropped 7 bases, with 10 bases sitting between them. The CDR3 extends over 14 amino acids. CDR3 DNA sequence: TGTGCCAGCAGCGTAGAAGGGGTGGGTGAAAAACTGTTTTTT. This gives the protein CASSVEGVGEKLFF.

The gene calls are TRBV30 and TRBJ1-5; 7 nucleotides agree with TRBD1. The CDR3 is 15 amino acids. Germline lookup yields CDR1 GTSNPN and CDR2 SVGIG (reference sequence). After removal of 4 bases from V and 6 bases from J, the junction contained 12 bases not matched to a gene. CDR3 sequence reads: CAWNRGGAMSQPQHF. The CDR3 region has the DNA TGTGCCTGGAATAGAGGGGGCGCTATGTCTCAGCCCCAGCATTTT.

V usage is TRBV27 and J usage is TRBJ1-6; D perhaps matches TRBD1 (5 bases). Germline CDR1 reads MNHEY; CDR2 reads SMNVEV (reference sequence). This CDR3 contains 14 residues. V gave up 4 bases and J gave up 10 bases, with 14 bases separating them. The CDR3 nucleotides read TGTGCCAGCAGTTCCCCAGGGTACGGGTCACCCCTCCACTTT. This gives the protein CASSSPGYGSPLHF.

The gene calls are TRBV5-1 and TRBJ1-1; D is uncertain. Trimming left V 3 bases short and J 3 bases short, with 12 bases between. CDR3 length: 14 residues. The germline V gene encodes CDR1 SGHRS and CDR2 YFSETQ. CDR3 nucleotide sequence: TGCGCCAGCAGCTATGTAGGAGCCGACACTGAAGCTTTCTTT. Protein sequence: CASSYVGADTEAFF. Full variable domain (outside the CDR3, taken from reference TRBV5-1 and TRBJ1-1): KAGVTQTPRYLIKTRGQQVTLSCSPISGHRSVSWYQQTPGQGLQFLFEYFSETQRNKGNFPGRFSGRQFSNSRSEMNVSTLELGDSALYLCASSYVGADTEAFFGQGTRLTVV.

This chain joins TRBV19 and TRBJ1-4; the match to TRBD1 covers 8 bases. Germline trimming cut 6 bases from V and 6 bases from J; bases unmatched to any gene: 15. Germline values: CDR1 LNHDA, CDR2 SQIVND (reference sequence). The CDR3 length is 17 residues. CDR3 DNA sequence: TGTGCCAGTAGCCCTGTCGGGCGAGACAGGGGAGATGAAAAACTGTTTTTT. Translating it yields CASSPVGRDRGDEKLFF. Drawing the rest from reference TRBV19 and TRBJ1-4, the complete variable domain is DGGITQSPKYLFRKEGQNVTLSCEQNLNHDAMYWYRQDPGQGLRLIYYSQIVNDFQKGDIAEGYSVSREKKESFPLTVTSAQKNPTAFYLCASSPVGRDRGDEKLFFGSGTQLSVL.

The chain carries TRBV12-3 or TRBV12-4 and TRBJ2-3; D is undetermined. Trimming removed 3 bases from V and 3 bases from J, with 7 bases in between. The CDR3 sequence is 13 residues long. CDR3 sequence reads: CASSFQATDTQYF. CDR3 nucleotides: TGTGCCAGCAGTTTTCAAGCGACAGATACGCAGTATTTT.

This chain links TRBV11-2 with TRBJ2-2; a weak D match, TRBD1 (5 bases). Trimming left V 7 bases short and J 4 bases short, with 16 bases between. CDR3 length equals 15 residues. Germline V gives CDR1 SGHAT, CDR2 FQNNGV. The CDR3 bases are TGTGCCAGCACCCTGGCAGGGCAAGTCACCGGGGAGCTGTTTTTT. Its protein product is CASTLAGQVTGELFF.

This chain connects TRBV6-1 to TRBJ1-5, with D uncertain. This CDR3 spans 13 amino acids. CDR1 and CDR2 from the germline V gene are MNHNS and SASEGT. The V end lost 2 bases, the J end lost 5 bases, and 7 bases lay between the germline ends. DNA of the CDR3: TGTGCCAGCAGTGAACCCAGGTATCAGCCCCAGCATTTT. It encodes CASSEPRYQPQHF.

V is TRBV28 and J is TRBJ2-1; TRBD2 is a possible D gene (6 bases). Germline V lookup: CDR1 MDHEN, CDR2 SYDVKM. V lost 2 bases to trimming and J lost 8 bases, with 16 bases between them. The CDR3 is 15 residues long. CDR3: CASSLLSPGRYEQFF. In nucleotides, the CDR3 is TGTGCCAGCAGTTTACTATCTCCAGGGAGGTATGAGCAGTTCTTC.

V usage is TRBV7-8 and J usage is TRBJ2-1; 11 bases are a match to TRBD2. Trimming cost V 1 base and J 2 bases; bases outside gene matches: 13. CDR1 is SGHVS and CDR2 is FQNEAQ in the germline V gene. The CDR3 spans 20 residues. CDR3 sequence: CASSLVISGRAVGTYNEQFF. The CDR3 DNA reads as TGTGCCAGCAGCTTAGTAATTAGCGGGAGGGCCGTGGGGACCTACAATGAGCAGTTCTTC.

This chain uses TRBV15 with TRBJ1-5; 8 nucleotides align to TRBD1. J lost 0 bases, V lost 5 bases, and 12 bases had no gene match. The CDR3 consists of 18 residues. The germline gives CDR1 LNHNV, CDR2 YYDKDF (reference sequence). The DNA of the CDR3 is TGTGCCACCAGCGGAAACCGGGACAGGAGGTATAGCAATCAGCCCCAGCATTTT. As protein: CATSGNRDRRYSNQPQHF.

CDR3 loop: CASSEQTGSNIQYF. CDR3 nucleotide sequence: TGTGCCAGCAGCGAGCAGACAGGGAGTAACATTCAGTACTTC. The chain combines TRBV7-2 with TRBJ2-4; 7 bases agree with TRBD1. The germline gives CDR1 SGHTA, CDR2 FQGNSA. The J segment lost 7 bases and the V segment lost 5 bases, leaving 8 bases of the junction unmatched. This CDR3 is built from 14 residues.

V is TRBV5-1 and J is TRBJ1-6, with 7 bases that match TRBD1. The ends lost 4 bases at V and 9 bases at J; junction bases unmatched: 7. CDR3 length equals 14 residues. Germline V gives CDR1 SGHRS, CDR2 YFSETQ. The CDR3 DNA reads TGCGCCAGCAGCGTCCGGGACAGTGGTTCACCCCTCCACTTT. Amino acids: CASSVRDSGSPLHF.

The rearrangement uses TRBV2 and TRBJ1-6; the D is unclear. Trimming took 7 bases from V and 7 from J, leaving 8 bases between them. CDR1 is SNHLY, CDR2 FYNNEI, per germline. The CDR3 is 12 amino acids. The CDR3 coding sequence is TGTGCCAGCACTAGAGACAATTCACCCCTCCACTTT. Translation: CASTRDNSPLHF.

CDR3 DNA sequence: TGTGCCACCACACTCGCTAGCGGGACCTACGAGCAGTACGTC. Its protein product is CATTLASGTYEQYV. The V call is TRBV28, the J call TRBJ2-7; 9 bases align to TRBD2. V lost 10 bases, J lost 2 bases, and 9 bases stayed unmatched. This CDR3 has 14 amino acids. Germline V gene lookup returns CDR1 MDHEN and CDR2 SYDVKM.

With respect to this clone: Other DNA sequences in the same sample also yield this CDR3. The chain recombines TRBV7-2 with TRBJ2-5; the D gene is possibly TRBD2 (6 bases). In germline, CDR1 is SGHTA, CDR2 FQGNSA. Deletions cut 5 bases from V and 2 bases from J, with 12 bases between. CDR3 length: 14 amino acids. CDR3 DNA sequence: TGTGCCAGCAGCCTCCGGAGGGCGCAAGAGACCCAGTACTTC. Protein product: CASSLRRAQETQYF.

The V gene is TRBV11-2, the J gene TRBJ2-3, with D maybe TRBD2 (5 bases). Per the germline V gene, CDR1 is SGHAT and CDR2 is FQNNGV. This CDR3 region has 16 residues. V was trimmed by 5 bases and J by 2 bases, leaving 17 bases between them. The CDR3 DNA reads TGTGCCAGCAGCCCGGTGAGGACGAGGGCCACAGATACGCAGTATTTT. Translated: CASSPVRTRATDTQYF. Together with reference TRBV11-2 and TRBJ2-3, the CDR3 gives the full variable domain: EAGVAQSPRYKIIEKRQSVAFWCNPISGHATLYWYQQILGQGPKLLIQFQNNGVVDDSQLPKDRFSAERLKGVDSTLKIQPAKLEDSAVYLCASSPVRTRATDTQYFGPGTRLTVL.

V is TRBV27 and J is TRBJ2-3; 14 bases fit TRBD2. CDR1 MNHEY and CDR2 SMNVEV come from the germline V gene (reference sequence). After removal of 5 bases from V and 0 bases from J, the junction contained 7 bases not matched to a gene. The CDR3 runs to 18 residues. The CDR3 is CASSPWTSGRTSTDTQYF. CDR3 coding DNA: TGTGCCAGCAGTCCTTGGACTAGCGGGAGGACTAGCACAGATACGCAGTATTTT.

The CDR3 region is CASSIRTSGRWETQYF. CDR3 DNA: TGTGCCAGCAGCATCCGGACTAGCGGGAGGTGGGAGACCCAGTACTTC. This sequence joins TRBV11-2 and TRBJ2-5, with 14 positions matching TRBD2. V was pared by 5 bases and J by 5 bases, with 7 bases of the junction left unmatched. The CDR3 contains 16 residues. Per the germline V gene, CDR1 is SGHAT and CDR2 is FQNNGV.

This clone appeared a few times. The junction shows a germline mismatch at one end, possibly a read error. The chain joins TRBV15 to TRBJ2-2; the match to TRBD2 covers 9 bases. This CDR3 spans 15 amino acids. Germline CDR1 and CDR2: LNHNV and YYDKDF (reference sequence). CDR3: CATSREPGLAGELFF. The CDR3 DNA follows: TGTGCCACCAGCCGAGAACCGGGACTAGCAGGGGAGCTGTTTTTT.

This chain joins TRBV11-2 and TRBJ1-2; the D gene is possibly TRBD1 (5 bases). Trimming cost V 5 bases and J 4 bases, with 8 bases left between them. Germline V gives CDR1 SGHAT, CDR2 FQNNGV. CDR3 length equals 12 residues. The CDR3 DNA is TGTGCCAGCAGCCCAGGGTTCTATGGCTACACCTTC. Encoded protein: CASSPGFYGYTF.

This chain links TRBV3-1 (or the pseudogene TRBV3-2) with TRBJ2-2; maybe TRBD1 (6 bases). The CDR3 extends over 16 amino acids. With 0 bases removed from V and 4 bases from J, the gap between germline ends came to 12 bases. Germline CDR1 reads LGHDT; CDR2 reads YNNKEL (reference sequence). The CDR3 DNA is TGTGCCAGCAGCCAAGATCAGGGGACCGGCACCGGGGAGCTGTTTTTT. This translates into CASSQDQGTGTGELFF.

A single count supports this clone. The V and J genes are TRBV6-1 and TRBJ2-1, with 10 bases that match TRBD2. Germline V gives CDR1 MNHNS, CDR2 SASEGT. The CDR3 extends over 16 amino acids. Trimming at V came to 4 bases and at J to 3 bases, leaving 6 bases not matched to a gene. CDR3 sequence: CASSGMGTSDYNEQFF. CDR3 DNA: TGTGCCAGCAGTGGTATGGGGACTAGCGACTACAATGAGCAGTTCTTC.

V usage is TRBV28 and J usage is TRBJ1-5; 7 bases map to TRBD1. Per the germline V gene, CDR1 is MDHEN and CDR2 is SYDVKM. The V gene end was trimmed by 5 bases and the J gene end by 9 bases; junction bases not matched to a gene: 4. The CDR3 covers 12 residues. The CDR3 loop reads CASSTQGPPQHF. DNA of the CDR3: TGTGCCAGCAGTACACAGGGGCCGCCCCAGCATTTT.

This clone was found a few times. The CDR3 region has the DNA TGTGCCAGCAGCTCAATACTAGCGGGAGGTGGGGGTGAGCAGTTCTTC. As protein: CASSSILAGGGGEQFF. The rearrangement links TRBV11-3 to TRBJ2-1; 12 bases line up with TRBD2. The junction had 10 bases not matched to a gene; V was cut back by 4 bases and J by 9 bases. CDR3 size: 16 residues. Germline CDR1 SGHNT, CDR2 YENEEA.

This clone came up once. J is TRBJ1-2 and V is TRBV19, with 9 positions matching TRBD1. CDR3 length equals 15 residues. With V trimmed by 5 bases and J by 3 bases, 7 bases remained unmatched. CDR1 and CDR2 from the germline V gene are LNHDA and SQIVND (reference sequence). CDR3 DNA sequence: TGTGCCAGTAGTCTTCGACAGGGGGAACACTATGGCTACACCTTC. It codes for CASSLRQGEHYGYTF.

The CDR3 bases are TGTGCCAGCAGTTTCGACTTCCGGACAGTGAACACTGAAGCTTTCTTT. Translation gives CASSFDFRTVNTEAFF. The rearrangement uses TRBV27 and TRBJ1-1, with D possibly TRBD1 on 6 matching bases. CDR3 length: 16 amino acids. Between the trimmed V and J ends, which lost 3 bases and 0 bases, there was a span of 14 bases. The germline V gene has CDR1 MNHEY and CDR2 SMNVEV (reference sequence).